This T cell receptor (beta chain) stems from a study of blood T cell repertoires in COVID-19. The overall study: Italy, Spain and the United States were the sources of the convalescent and acute COVID-19 samples. PBMCs, B-cell-depleted T cells, or T cells provided the cDNA or gDNA that made up the material.

Germline lookup yields CDR1 SGHTA and CDR2 FQGNSA. Germline trimming cut 5 bases from V and 5 bases from J; bases unmatched to any gene: 9. The CDR3 is 15 amino acids. In the original processing: Researchers report that nucleated cell counts were estimated from reference gene primer amplification. The method was immunoSEQ multiplex PCR; TCRdb's version includes in-frame clones alone and lacks a portion of them. V and J calls and clone size are given by that table; D and trimming were obtained from the DNA. The sample comprises about 78,000 clones, around nine tenths of which are singletons, and less than 5% rests with the top ten.

The sequence derives from a man aged 50 or older with active or convalescent COVID-19. The sequenced sample consisted of peripheral blood. This chain links TRBV7-2 with TRBJ2-5, with 9 positions matching TRBD1. CDR3 sequence: CASSPPPDRGETQYF. CDR3 nucleotide sequence: TGTGCCAGCAGCCCCCCCCCTGACAGGGGGGAGACCCAGTACTTC.